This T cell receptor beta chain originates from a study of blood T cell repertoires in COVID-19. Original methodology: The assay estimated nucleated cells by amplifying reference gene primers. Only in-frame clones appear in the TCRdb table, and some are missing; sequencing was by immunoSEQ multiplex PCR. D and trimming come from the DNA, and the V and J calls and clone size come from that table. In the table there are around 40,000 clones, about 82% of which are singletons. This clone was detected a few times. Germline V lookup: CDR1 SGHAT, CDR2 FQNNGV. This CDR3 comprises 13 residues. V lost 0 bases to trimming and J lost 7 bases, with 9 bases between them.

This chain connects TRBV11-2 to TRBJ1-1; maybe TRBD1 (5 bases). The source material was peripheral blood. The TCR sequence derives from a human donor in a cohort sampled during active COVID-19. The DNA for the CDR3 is TGTGCCAGCAGCTTAGACAGGGAAGGTGAAGCTTTCTTT. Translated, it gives CASSLDREGEAFF.